These 22 T cell receptor beta chains originate from one sample sequenced in a study of CD8 T cells in Susac syndrome. With random hexamers, reverse transcription was performed on roughly 0.5 to 1 ug of RNA. TCRdb independently ran MiXCR on the immunoSEQ multiplex PCR reads; one entry per CDR3 protein. The sample carries 190,000 or so distinct CDR3 sequences, 90% to 95% recorded once. Specimen: CD4+ T cells from PBMCs. Receptors were obtained from a human donor with multiple sclerosis.

The chain carries TRBV5-4 and TRBJ2-3; the D is unclear. The length of the CDR3 is 15 residues. V shed 0 bases and J shed 2 bases, with 10 bases lying between them. Germline CDR1 and CDR2: SGHNT and YYREEE (reference sequence). The CDR3 DNA sequence: TGTGCCAGCAGCTTGGAACTATCACCCACAGATACGCAGTATTTT. Translating it yields CASSLELSPTDTQYF. The complete variable domain, with remaining parts taken from reference TRBV5-4 and TRBJ2-3, reads ETGVTQSPTHLIKTRGQQVTLRCSSQSGHNTVSWYQQALGQGPQFIFQYYREEENGRGNFPPRFSGLQFPNYSSELNVNALELDDSALYLCASSLELSPTDTQYFGPGTRLTVL.

The CDR3 coding sequence is TGTGCCAGCAGTCCAGGGGGCGGGCGGGACGAGCAGTACTTC. This gives the protein CASSPGGGRDEQYF. The chain recombines TRBV28 with TRBJ2-7, with 8 bases lining up with TRBD1. The junction had 8 bases not matched to a gene; V was cut back by 5 bases and J by 5 bases. CDR3 length equals 14 residues. From germline, CDR1 is MDHEN and CDR2 SYDVKM.

The rearrangement links TRBV7-9 to TRBJ1-1, with D possibly being TRBD1 (5 bases). The CDR3 extends over 14 amino acids. V was trimmed by 2 bases and J by 7 bases, leaving 14 bases between them. Germline V gives CDR1 SEHNR, CDR2 FQNEAQ (reference sequence). The DNA of the CDR3 is TGTGCCAGCAGCTTAATCCGGGGCCCTGGTGAAGCTTTCTTT. Encoded protein: CASSLIRGPGEAFF.

There are a few counts of this clonotype. The CDR3 is CASSLSGSGANVLTF. The CDR3 bases are TGTGCCAGCAGTTTATCAGGGTCCGGGGCCAACGTCCTGACTTTC. The chain links TRBV28 to TRBJ2-6; D is possibly TRBD1 (5 bases). V was trimmed by 1 base and J by 4 bases, leaving 8 bases between them. This CDR3 is built from 15 residues. CDR1 is MDHEN and CDR2 is SYDVKM in the germline V gene.

The J gene is TRBJ2-3, the V gene TRBV5-1; 11 bases match TRBD2. V was pared by 7 bases and J by 4 bases, with 11 bases of the junction left unmatched. In germline, CDR1 is SGHRS, CDR2 YFSETQ. The CDR3 sequence is 16 residues long. CDR3: CASALMTSGIADTQYF. The CDR3 DNA reads as TGCGCCAGCGCCCTCATGACTAGCGGGATTGCAGATACGCAGTATTTT.

The J gene is TRBJ2-3, the V gene TRBV7-9, with D unresolved. CDR1 is SEHNR and CDR2 is FQNEAQ in the germline V gene (reference sequence). The CDR3 has 13 residues. V was cut by 4 bases and J by 5 bases, with 10 bases left in between. CDR3: CASSSAAGDTQYF. CDR3 in DNA: TGTGCCAGCAGCTCCGCCGCAGGAGATACGCAGTATTTT. The full variable domain, its missing parts supplied by reference TRBV7-9 and TRBJ2-3, is DTGVSQNPRHKITKRGQNVTFRCDPISEHNRLYWYRQTLGQGPEFLTYFQNEAQLEKSRLLSDRFSAERPKGSFSTLEIQRTEQGDSAMYLCASSSAAGDTQYFGPGTRLTVL.

The genes are TRBV27 and TRBJ2-2; 11 bases map to TRBD2. Germline loops: CDR1 MNHEY, CDR2 SMNVEV (reference sequence). The J segment lost 1 base and the V segment lost 7 bases, leaving 8 bases of the junction unmatched. The CDR3 is made up of 17 amino acids. The CDR3 DNA is TGTGCCAGCACCCGTCCCGGGACTAGCGGGAACACCGGGGAGCTGTTTTTT. Encoded protein: CASTRPGTSGNTGELFF.

The V gene is TRBV15, the J gene TRBJ1-1; D call uncertain. CDR1 and CDR2 (germline): LNHNV, YYDKDF (reference sequence). The ends were cut back, 0 bases at V and 0 bases at J, with 8 bases in the middle. The CDR3 length is 15 residues. The CDR3 here is CATSRDLGVNTEAFF. The DNA for the CDR3 is TGTGCCACCAGCAGAGATCTTGGGGTGAACACTGAAGCTTTCTTT. The variable domain in full, completed from reference TRBV15 and TRBJ1-1, reads DAMVIQNPRYQVTQFGKPVTLSCSQTLNHNVMYWYQQKSSQAPKLLFHYYDKDFNNEADTPDNFQSRRPNTSFCFLDIRSPGLGDTAMYLCATSRDLGVNTEAFFGQGTRLTVV.

The V gene is TRBV7-2, the J gene TRBJ2-4; a possible D gene is TRBD1 (6 bases). This CDR3 region has 12 residues. Looked up from germline, CDR1 is SGHTA and CDR2 is FQGNSA. Between the trimmed V and J ends, which lost 5 bases and 6 bases, there was a span of 8 bases. The CDR3 coding sequence is TGTGCCAGCAGCACACAGGGAAACATTCAGTACTTC. Its translation: CASSTQGNIQYF. The full variable domain, with the rest looked up from reference TRBV7-2 and TRBJ2-4, is GAGVSQSPSNKVTEKGKDVELRCDPISGHTALYWYRQSLGQGLEFLIYFQGNSAPDKSGLPSDRFSAERTGGSVSTLTIQRTQQEDSAVYLCASSTQGNIQYFGAGTRLSVL.

The chain combines TRBV29-1 with TRBJ2-5; TRBD1 agrees at 9 bases. The J segment lost 5 bases and the V segment lost 6 bases, leaving 7 bases of the junction unmatched. Germline-derived CDR1 and CDR2 are SQVTM and ANQGSEA. This CDR3 has 13 amino acids. The CDR3 coding sequence is TGCAGCGTGGGAACCGACAGGGGGGAGACCCAGTACTTC. Its protein is CSVGTDRGETQYF.

This clonotype appeared once. The rearrangement links TRBV19 to TRBJ1-1; the D is unclear. Germline V lookup: CDR1 LNHDA, CDR2 SQIVND (reference sequence). V shed 6 bases and J shed 1 base, with 9 bases lying between them. The CDR3 contains 13 residues. CDR3 amino acids: CASRTGRNTEAFF. CDR3 bases: TGTGCCAGTAGGACGGGAAGGAACACTGAAGCTTTCTTT. Using reference TRBV19 and TRBJ1-1 for the parts outside the CDR3, the full variable domain is DGGITQSPKYLFRKEGQNVTLSCEQNLNHDAMYWYRQDPGQGLRLIYYSQIVNDFQKGDIAEGYSVSREKKESFPLTVTSAQKNPTAFYLCASRTGRNTEAFFGQGTRLTVV.

The chain links TRBV7-2 to TRBJ2-2, with TRBD2 matching over 10 bases. The V and J ends lost 8 bases and 5 bases, in that order; junction bases with no gene match: 5. The CDR3 runs 14 residues. Germline values: CDR1 SGHTA, CDR2 FQGNSA. The CDR3 loop reads CASRASGGTGELFF. The CDR3 DNA follows: TGTGCCAGCCGGGCTAGCGGGGGTACCGGGGAGCTGTTTTTT.

The chain uses TRBV27 and TRBJ2-6, with 7 bases identical to TRBD1. Per the germline V gene, CDR1 is MNHEY and CDR2 is SMNVEV (reference sequence). The junction had 0 bases not matched to a gene; V was cut back by 2 bases and J by 2 bases. CDR3 length equals 15 residues. The CDR3: CASSLDRAGANVLTF. For the CDR3, the DNA is TGTGCCAGCAGTTTAGACAGGGCTGGGGCCAACGTCCTGACTTTC. The variable domain in full, with the rest retrieved from reference TRBV27 and TRBJ2-6, is EAQVTQNPRYLITVTGKKLTVTCSQNMNHEYMSWYRQDPGLGLRQIYYSMNVEVTDKGDVPEGYKVSRKEKRNFPLILESPSPNQTSLYFCASSLDRAGANVLTFGAGSRLTVL.

The chain carries TRBV6-6 and TRBJ2-7; 9 positions match TRBD2. CDR1 and CDR2 from the germline V gene are MNHNY and SVGAGI (reference sequence). V trimming: 6 bases; J trimming: 5 bases; junction bases outside the gene matches: 11. There are 15 residues in the CDR3. The CDR3 nucleotides read TGTGCCAGCAGAGGGACAGCGGGGGGCCCCAACGAGCAGTACTTC. Translation gives CASRGTAGGPNEQYF.

This clonotype is a singleton in its sample. This chain joins TRBV4-1 and TRBJ1-2, with a weak D call TRBD1 (5 bases). Germline CDR1 reads MGHRA; CDR2 reads YSYEKL. CDR3 length: 15 residues. V lost 1 base to trimming and J lost 7 bases, with 16 bases between them. CDR3 loop: CASSQVGQGKSGYTF. The CDR3 region has the DNA TGCGCCAGCAGCCAAGTCGGGCAGGGAAAGAGTGGCTACACCTTC.

In DNA, the CDR3 is TGTGCCAGCAGTGAATCTGGACCGCTCTCCTACGAGCAGTACTTC. This codes for CASSESGPLSYEQYF. The chain has TRBV25-1 and TRBJ2-7; D gene ambiguous. CDR1 MGHDK and CDR2 SYGVNS come from the germline V gene. There are 15 residues in the CDR3. V shed 1 base and J shed 0 bases, with 10 bases lying between them.

The chain joins TRBV4-1 to TRBJ2-7, with D perhaps matching TRBD1 (6 bases). The CDR3 runs 16 residues. Germline loops: CDR1 MGHRA, CDR2 YSYEKL. The V end lost 0 bases, the J end lost 1 base, and 13 bases lay between the germline ends. DNA of the CDR3: TGCGCCAGCAGCCAAGACTCGAACAGGGCGTCCTACGAGCAGTACTTC. This translates into CASSQDSNRASYEQYF.

V gene TRBV3-1 combines with J gene TRBJ1-6; 7 bases match TRBD1. The CDR3 consists of 14 residues. Germline CDR1 is LGHDT and CDR2 is YNNKEL (reference sequence). Trimming took 5 bases from V and 7 from J; bases not matched to a gene: 5. The CDR3 is CASSSYRGNSPLHF. CDR3 DNA sequence: TGTGCCAGCAGCTCCTACAGGGGAAATTCACCCCTCCACTTT.

This chain links TRBV29-1 with TRBJ2-7; no clear D. The germline V and J ends were trimmed by 5 bases and 4 bases, with 9 bases remaining between them. The germline gives CDR1 SQVTM, CDR2 ANQGSEA. The CDR3 has 11 amino acids. DNA for the CDR3: TGCAGCGTTTCGGGTGCTTACGAGCAGTACTTC. This translates into CSVSGAYEQYF.

CDR3 in amino acids: CSARDWGSGVGTDTQYF. CDR3 coding DNA: TGCAGTGCTAGAGATTGGGGTTCGGGGGTGGGCACAGATACGCAGTATTTT. V usage is TRBV20-1 and J usage is TRBJ2-3; maybe TRBD2 (6 bases). The germline V gene encodes CDR1 DFQATT and CDR2 SNEGSKA (reference sequence). V was cut by 0 bases and J by 1 base, with 17 bases left in between. The CDR3 has 17 residues.

This clonotype came up once. The chain links TRBV9 to TRBJ2-1; D gene unclear. The CDR3 length is 13 residues. V lost 0 bases and J 7 bases, leaving 8 bases between the germline ends. Germline assignment: CDR1 SGDLS and CDR2 YYNGEE. The CDR3 coding sequence is TGTGCCAGCAGCGTAGGGCAGAAAAATGAGCAGTTCTTC. Residues: CASSVGQKNEQFF.

The chain links TRBV20-1 to TRBJ1-2, with D possibly being TRBD1 (5 bases). The CDR3 consists of 14 residues. Germline CDR1 is DFQATT and CDR2 is SNEGSKA (reference sequence). Trimming took 6 bases from V and 3 from J, leaving 17 bases between them. The CDR3: CSATLPPRDYGYTF. For the CDR3, the DNA is TGCAGTGCCACCCTACCACCCAGGGACTATGGCTACACCTTC.